What follows describes a single T cell receptor (beta chain). TCRdb reprocessed the RACE reads with MiXCR, giving one entry per CDR3 protein. Of about 180,000 distinct CDR3 sequences detected, 30% appear once; the ten largest clones hold 2.9%. The sample comes from a study of human T cells and chemical hapten exposure. As for time point: pre-sensitization, week 0. Treatment defined: therapeutic diphenylcyclopropenone sensitization with weekly scalp DPC. This TCR was recovered from a woman aged 25 to 39 with alopecia areata. Some clones in this sample may be carry-over from other donors' samples. Sample: whole blood, taken in connection with sensitization to the hapten diphenylcyclopropenone (DPC).

The CDR3 spells CASSLSRTSEAFF. CDR3 bases: TGTGCCAGCAGTTTATCCCGGACATCGGAAGCTTTCTTT. The chain links TRBV27 to TRBJ1-1, with TRBD1 as a possible D gene (5 bases). V lost 0 bases to trimming and J lost 8 bases, with 10 bases between them. The germline V gene encodes CDR1 MNHEY and CDR2 SMNVEV (reference sequence). The CDR3 has 13 amino acids.